The present TCR beta chain was sequenced within a study of cytomegalovirus exposure and HLA in healthy donors. Study as a whole: Samples from HLA-typed donors yielded some 85 million unique TCRs in an early data release. Whole-study findings and limits: Previously analyzed data showed that most TCR beta V segments were productive at a frequency of about 87% or about 30%.

The PCR used 60 Vbeta and 13 Jbeta primers. Data came from immunoSEQ multiplex PCR; TCRdb stores just in-frame clones and leaves some out. The sample carries some 97,000 clones, approximately 68% recorded once. In the case of this clone: The antigen remains undetermined.

Germline lookup yields CDR1 SGHTS and CDR2 YDEGEE. This CDR3 contains 14 residues. V lost 5 bases, J lost 3 bases, and 14 bases lay in between. The sample consisted of PBMCs. The chain couples TRBV5-8 to TRBJ1-1; maybe TRBD1 (6 bases). The sequence derives from a woman between 18 and 29 years old in good health and CMV-seropositive. CDR3 amino acids: CASRAGDFDTEAFF. The CDR3 nucleotides are TGTGCCAGCAGGGCAGGGGATTTCGACACTGAAGCTTTCTTT.